Detailed here is one T cell receptor (beta chain). This PCR relied on a set of 60 Vbeta primers and 13 Jbeta primers. The protocol was immunoSEQ multiplex PCR, while the TCRdb copy is restricted to in-frame clones and leaves out a portion. The sample holds over 50,000 clones, more than 70% seen once. The data originate from a study of cytomegalovirus exposure and HLA in healthy donors. The germline gives CDR1 MNHEY, CDR2 SVGAGI. Trimming took off 3 bases at V and 3 bases at J, with 5 bases between the two ends. This CDR3 has 12 residues. This chain uses TRBV6-5 with TRBJ1-1; no firm D call. The sample was PBMCs. This TCR derives from a man between 18 and 35 years old in good health and CMV-seronegative. This CDR3 reads CASSYGDTEAFF. DNA for the CDR3: TGTGCCAGCAGTTATGGAGACACTGAAGCTTTCTTT.